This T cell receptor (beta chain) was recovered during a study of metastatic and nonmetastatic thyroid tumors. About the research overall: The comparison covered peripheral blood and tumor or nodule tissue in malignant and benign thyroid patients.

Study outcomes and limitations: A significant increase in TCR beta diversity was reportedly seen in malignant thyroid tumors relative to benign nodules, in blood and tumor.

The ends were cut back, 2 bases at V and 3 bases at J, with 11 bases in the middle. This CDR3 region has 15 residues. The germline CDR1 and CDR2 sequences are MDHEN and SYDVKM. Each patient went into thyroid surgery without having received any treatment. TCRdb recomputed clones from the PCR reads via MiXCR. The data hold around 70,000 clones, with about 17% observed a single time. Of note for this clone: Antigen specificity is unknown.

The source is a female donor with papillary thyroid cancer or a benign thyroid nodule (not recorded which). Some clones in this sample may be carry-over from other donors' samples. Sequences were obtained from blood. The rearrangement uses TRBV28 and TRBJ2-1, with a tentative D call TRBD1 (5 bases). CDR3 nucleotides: TGTGCCAGCAGTTTAGGCCAGGGCGACTACAATGAGCAGTTCTTC. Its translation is CASSLGQGDYNEQFF.